The TCR beta chain under discussion was sequenced for a study of T cell responses to AZD1222 COVID-19 vaccine. Data came from immunoSEQ multiplex PCR; TCRdb stores just in-frame clones and leaves some out. The table shows under 35,000 clones, with roughly 90% occurring only once. Regarding the study as a whole: Mostly white British, mostly female donors; authors suggested clonal diversity may be underestimated. Sampling that yielded the repertoires occurred only after the peak T cell response. Following two doses of AZD1222, Spike-specific TCR breadth and depth rose.

Both about-4-week and about-12-week second-dose recipients were combined. This CDR3 spans 12 amino acids. Per the germline V gene, CDR1 is SQVTM and CDR2 is ANQGSEA. Trimming took 4 bases from V and 2 from J, leaving 5 bases between them. Turning to this clone: What it binds is unknown.

The chain has TRBV29-1 and TRBJ1-4; no definite D call. This TCR was recovered from an adult who received the AZD1222 COVID-19 vaccine. The input for sequencing was peripheral blood, taken 28 days after the second AZD1222 dose. CDR3 bases: TGCAGCGTTGGGGAGACTAATGAAAAACTGTTTTTT. Translating it yields CSVGETNEKLFF.